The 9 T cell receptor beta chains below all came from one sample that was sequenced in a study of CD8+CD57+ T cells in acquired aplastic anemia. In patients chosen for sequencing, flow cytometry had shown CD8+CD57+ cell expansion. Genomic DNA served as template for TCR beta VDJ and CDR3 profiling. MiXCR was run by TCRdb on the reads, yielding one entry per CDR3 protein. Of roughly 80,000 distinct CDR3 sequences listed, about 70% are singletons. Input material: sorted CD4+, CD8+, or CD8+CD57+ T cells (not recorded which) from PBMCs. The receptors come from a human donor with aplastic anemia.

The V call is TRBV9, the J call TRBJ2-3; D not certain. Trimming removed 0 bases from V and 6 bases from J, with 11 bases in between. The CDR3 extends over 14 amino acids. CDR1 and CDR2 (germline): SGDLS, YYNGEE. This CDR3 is CASSVETLSDTQYF. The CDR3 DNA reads TGTGCCAGCAGCGTAGAGACTCTTTCGGATACGCAGTATTTT.

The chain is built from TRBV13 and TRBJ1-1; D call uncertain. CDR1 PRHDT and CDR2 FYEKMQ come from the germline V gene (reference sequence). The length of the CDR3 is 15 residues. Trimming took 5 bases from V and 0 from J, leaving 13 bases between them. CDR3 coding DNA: TGTGCCAGCAGCCCACGTCAGGCCCTGAACACTGAAGCTTTCTTT. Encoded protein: CASSPRQALNTEAFF.

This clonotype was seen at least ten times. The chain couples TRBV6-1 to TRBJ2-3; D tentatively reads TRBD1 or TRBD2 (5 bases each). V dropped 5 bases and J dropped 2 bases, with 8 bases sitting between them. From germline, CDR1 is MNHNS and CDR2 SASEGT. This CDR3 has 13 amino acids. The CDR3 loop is CASSPGPTDTQYF. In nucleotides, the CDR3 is TGTGCCAGCAGTCCGGGACCCACAGATACGCAGTATTTT.

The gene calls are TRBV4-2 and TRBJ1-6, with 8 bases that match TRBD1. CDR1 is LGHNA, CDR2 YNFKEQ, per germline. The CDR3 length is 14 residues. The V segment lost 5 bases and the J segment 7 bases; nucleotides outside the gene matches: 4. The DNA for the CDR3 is TGTGCCAGCAGCGAACAGGGGGGAAATTCACCCCTCCACTTT. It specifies CASSEQGGNSPLHF.

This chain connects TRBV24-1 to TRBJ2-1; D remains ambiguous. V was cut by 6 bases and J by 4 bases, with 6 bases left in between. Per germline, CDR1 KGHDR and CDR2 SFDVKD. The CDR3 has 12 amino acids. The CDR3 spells CATSTDYNEQFF. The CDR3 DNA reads TGTGCCACCAGTACTGATTACAATGAGCAGTTCTTC.

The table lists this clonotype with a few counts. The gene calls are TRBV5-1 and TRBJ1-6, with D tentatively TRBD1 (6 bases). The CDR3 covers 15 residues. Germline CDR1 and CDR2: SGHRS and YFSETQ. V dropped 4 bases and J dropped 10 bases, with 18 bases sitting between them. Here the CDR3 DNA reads TGCGCCAGCAGCCAACTACAGGGTTTGGGGTCACCCCTCCACTTT. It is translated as CASSQLQGLGSPLHF.

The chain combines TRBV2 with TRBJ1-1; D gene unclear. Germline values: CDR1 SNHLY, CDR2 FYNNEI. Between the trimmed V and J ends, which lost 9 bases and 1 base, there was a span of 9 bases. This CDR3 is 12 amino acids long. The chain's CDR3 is CARLDANTEAFF. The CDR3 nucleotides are TGTGCCAGACTAGACGCGAACACTGAAGCTTTCTTT.

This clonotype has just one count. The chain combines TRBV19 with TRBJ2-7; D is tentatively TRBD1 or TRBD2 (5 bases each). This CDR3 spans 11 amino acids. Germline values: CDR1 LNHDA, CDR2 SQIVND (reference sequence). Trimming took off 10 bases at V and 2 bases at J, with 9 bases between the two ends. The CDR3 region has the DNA TGTGCCACTAGCAGGGCCTACGAGCAGTACTTC. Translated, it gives CATSRAYEQYF.

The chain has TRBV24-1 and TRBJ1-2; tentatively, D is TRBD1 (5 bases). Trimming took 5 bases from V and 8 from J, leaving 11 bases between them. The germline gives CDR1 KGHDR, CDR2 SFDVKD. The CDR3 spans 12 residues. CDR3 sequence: CATSAGNRGYTF. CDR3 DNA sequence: TGTGCCACCAGTGCAGGGAATAGAGGCTACACCTTC.